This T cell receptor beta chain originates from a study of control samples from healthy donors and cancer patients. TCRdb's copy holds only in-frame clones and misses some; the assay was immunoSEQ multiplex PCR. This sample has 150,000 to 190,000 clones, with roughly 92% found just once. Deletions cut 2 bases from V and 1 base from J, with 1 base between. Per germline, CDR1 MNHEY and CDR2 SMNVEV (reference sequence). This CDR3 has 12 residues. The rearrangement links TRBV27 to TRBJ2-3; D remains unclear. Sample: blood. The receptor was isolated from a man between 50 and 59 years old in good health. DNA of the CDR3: TGTGCCAGCAGTTTAGGCACAGATACGCAGTATTTT. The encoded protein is CASSLGTDTQYF.